This TCR beta chain was profiled in a study of blood T cell repertoires in COVID-19. Whole-study context: There were acute and convalescent COVID-19 samples, and they came from the United States, Italy and Spain. The analysed material was cDNA or gDNA that came from T cells, B-cell-depleted T cells, or PBMCs.

As processed by the authors: Counts of nucleated cells, estimated from reference gene primer amplification, were obtained. Repertoires were generated with immunoSEQ multiplex PCR, while TCRdb's copy carries only in-frame clones and drops some. V and J calls and clone size are given by that table; D and trimming were obtained from the DNA. The sample shows about 150,000 clones, about 89% of them seen only once. The receptor was derived from a man aged 60-69 years with active or convalescent COVID-19. Material for sequencing was peripheral blood.

CDR3: CASGSMGGSGEQYF. CDR3 coding DNA: TGTGCCAGCGGATCAATGGGCGGGAGTGGCGAGCAGTACTTC. The rearrangement joins TRBV2 to TRBJ2-7; 7 bases match TRBD2. Losses at the gene ends were 8 bases for V and 6 bases for J; bases not matched to a gene: 13. Germline V gives CDR1 SNHLY, CDR2 FYNNEI. The CDR3 is 14 amino acids.